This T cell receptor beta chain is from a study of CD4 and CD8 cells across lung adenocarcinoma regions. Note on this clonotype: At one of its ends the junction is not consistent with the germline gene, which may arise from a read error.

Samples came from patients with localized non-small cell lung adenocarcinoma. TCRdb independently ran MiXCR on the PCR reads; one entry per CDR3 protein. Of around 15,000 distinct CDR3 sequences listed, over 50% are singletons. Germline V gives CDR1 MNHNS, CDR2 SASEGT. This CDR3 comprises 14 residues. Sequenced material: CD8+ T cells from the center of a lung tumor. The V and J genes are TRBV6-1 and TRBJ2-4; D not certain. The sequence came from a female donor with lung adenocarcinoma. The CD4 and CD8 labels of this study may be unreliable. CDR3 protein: CASSRRRATNTQYF. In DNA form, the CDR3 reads TGTGCCAGCAGTCGACGACGAGCCACAAACACTCAGTACTTC.